The 28 T cell receptor beta chains below come from one sample, sequenced in a study of response to subunit inactivated influenza vaccine (dated by TCRdb to the late 2010s). Libraries came from RT-PCR. Sequencing instrument: Illumina HiSeq 2500. Through fastp at Q25 and MiXCR, TCRdb rebuilt clones from the public reads, retaining in-frame beta chains. Under each unique CDR3 protein, matching rows form one entry showing the most common genes and DNA. The sample table records some 850,000 distinct CDR3 sequences; about 18% of these occur just once. The biggest ten clones account for approximately 11% of the sample. This specimen consisted of PBMCs from blood, obtained 4 to 6 days after vaccination. Source of these receptors: a man aged 50 or older who received an inactivated influenza vaccine. Donor details come from another sample of the same person, matched by shared clones.

This clonotype was recorded a few times. The chain carries TRBV7-3 and TRBJ2-6; TRBD1 aligns across 9 bases. This CDR3 contains 17 residues. The trim removed 5 bases at V and 4 bases at J, leaving 9 bases unmatched. CDR1 and CDR2 (germline): SGHTA, FQGTGA. CDR3 nucleotide sequence: TGTGCCAGCAGCCCAACGGGACAGGGTGCGGGGGCCAACGTCCTGACTTTC. Protein: CASSPTGQGAGANVLTF.

In this sample, this clonotype turned up a few times. V usage is TRBV7-6 and J usage is TRBJ2-5; D is possibly TRBD1 (5 bases). Germline-derived CDR1 and CDR2 are SGHVS and FNYEAQ. CDR3 length: 14 residues. Between the trimmed V and J ends, which lost 5 bases and 5 bases, there was a span of 15 bases. CDR3 DNA sequence: TGTGCCAGCAGCACATTCAGGGTTCGCGAGACCCAGTACTTC. Encoded protein: CASSTFRVRETQYF.

The chain joins TRBV5-1 to TRBJ2-7; the match to TRBD1 covers 7 bases. V shed 3 bases, J shed 7 bases, and the junction held 10 bases outside the gene matches. CDR3 length: 14 amino acids. Germline CDR1 is SGHRS and CDR2 is YFSETQ. Written as DNA, the CDR3 is TGCGCCAGCAGCTCGAGGGGGCCCCAGGGAGAGCAGTACTTC. Its translation is CASSSRGPQGEQYF.

V gene TRBV20-1 combines with J gene TRBJ2-6; no definite D call. Germline V gene data show CDR1 as DFQATT and CDR2 as SNEGSKA (reference sequence). The CDR3 extends over 19 amino acids. The CDR3 spells CWARDLTQADFSGANVLTF. As DNA, the CDR3 is TGCTGGGCTAGAGATCTAACGCAGGCGGATTTCTCTGGGGCCAACGTCCTGACTTTC.

This clonotype was seen a few times. The chain employs TRBV12-3 or TRBV12-4 and TRBJ2-3, with 8 bases fitting TRBD2. After removal of 1 base from V and 7 bases from J, the junction contained 7 bases not matched to a gene. The CDR3 runs 15 residues. The DNA of the CDR3 is TGTGCCAGCAGTTTAGACGGTCTAGCGGGTAATACGCAGTATTTT. Translated: CASSLDGLAGNTQYF.

V and J are TRBV12-3 or TRBV12-4 and TRBJ1-2; a weak D match, TRBD1 (5 bases). The CDR3 is 13 amino acids. V was pared by 7 bases and J by 6 bases, with 15 bases between. CDR3 sequence reads: CASNKDRFNGYTF. CDR3 bases: TGTGCCAGCAATAAAGACAGATTTAATGGCTACACCTTC.

This clonotype was recorded at least ten times. The chain has TRBV12-3 or TRBV12-4 and TRBJ2-1, with D unresolved. The V end was cut by 3 bases, the J end by 4 bases, with 13 bases between. The CDR3 sequence is 15 residues long. The CDR3 bases are TGTGCCAGCAGTTTGGTGGGGTCCCCGTACAATGAGCAGTTCTTC. This gives the protein CASSLVGSPYNEQFF.

This clonotype was counted between two and nine times. V usage is TRBV7-6 and J usage is TRBJ2-5, with D possibly TRBD2 on 6 matching bases. The CDR3 covers 18 residues. The V gene's germline CDR1 is SGHVS and CDR2 FNYEAQ. V dropped 2 bases and J dropped 2 bases, with 21 bases sitting between them. CDR3 loop: CASSLRGFRTGLQETQYF. The CDR3 DNA reads TGTGCCAGCAGCTTACGGGGGTTTCGGACTGGATTACAAGAGACCCAGTACTTC.

This clonotype appeared many times. The chain links TRBV7-2 to TRBJ2-1; 13 bases fit TRBD2. From germline, CDR1 is SGHTA and CDR2 FQGNSA. After removal of 5 bases from V and 5 bases from J, the junction contained 3 bases not matched to a gene. This CDR3 has 15 residues. The DNA for the CDR3 is TGTGCCAGCAGCCGGGGACTAGCGGGGAACAATGAGCAGTTCTTC. This codes for CASSRGLAGNNEQFF. Complete variable domain (other parts from reference TRBV7-2 and TRBJ2-1): GAGVSQSPSNKVTEKGKDVELRCDPISGHTALYWYRQSLGQGLEFLIYFQGNSAPDKSGLPSDRFSAERTGGSVSTLTIQRTQQEDSAVYLCASSRGLAGNNEQFFGPGTRLTVL.

The CDR3: CASSYVSGAKNIQYF. The CDR3 DNA sequence: TGTGCCAGCAGTTACGTATCAGGGGCCAAAAACATTCAGTACTTC. This chain joins TRBV6-2 or TRBV6-3 and TRBJ2-4, with D maybe TRBD1 (5 bases). CDR3 length: 15 residues. CDR1 MNHEY and CDR2 SVGEGT come from the germline V gene. Trimming shortened V by 2 bases and J by 1 base, and 9 bases separated the two germline ends.

This clonotype was recorded a few times. The V call is TRBV4-3, the J call TRBJ2-1; 7 nucleotides agree with TRBD2. This CDR3 region has 14 residues. CDR1 LGHNA and CDR2 YSLEER come from the germline V gene. J was trimmed by 6 bases and V by 4 bases; bases with no gene match: 6. The CDR3 loop is CASSLAGTINEQFF. CDR3 bases: TGCGCCAGCAGCCTGGCCGGGACTATCAATGAGCAGTTCTTC.

The chain uses TRBV12-3 or TRBV12-4 and TRBJ2-2, with 10 bases aligning to TRBD1. V lost 6 bases, J lost 9 bases, and 13 bases stayed unmatched. CDR3 length: 16 residues. The CDR3: CASRTDRGVWPRELFF. The CDR3 bases are TGTGCCAGCAGGACGGACAGGGGGGTCTGGCCCAGGGAGCTGTTTTTT.

This clonotype has just a few counts. This chain's CDR3 is CASSFNIGHVNTEAFF. The CDR3 coding sequence is TGTGCCAGCAGTTTTAATATTGGGCACGTGAACACTGAAGCTTTCTTT. J is TRBJ1-1 and V is TRBV27; D is uncertain. The CDR3 extends over 16 amino acids. Trimming stripped 3 bases from V and 0 bases from J, with 14 bases between. Germline V lookup: CDR1 MNHEY, CDR2 SMNVEV (reference sequence).

The J gene is TRBJ2-2, the V gene TRBV29-1, with 14 positions matching TRBD2. The CDR3 has 14 residues. The trim removed 8 bases at V and 3 bases at J, leaving 2 bases unmatched. Germline V gene lookup returns CDR1 SQVTM and CDR2 ANQGSEA. CDR3 nucleotide sequence: TGCAGCCCGGGACTAGCGGGAGACACCGGGGAGCTGTTTTTT. This encodes CSPGLAGDTGELFF.

This clonotype has only a few counts. V gene TRBV4-3 combines with J gene TRBJ2-4, with no clear D. CDR1 is LGHNA, CDR2 YSLEER, per germline. CDR3 length: 16 amino acids. With 1 base removed from V and 3 bases from J, the gap between germline ends came to 13 bases. Written as DNA, the CDR3 is TGCGCCAGCAGCCAAGGGGCAGGTGACCACAAAAACATTCAGTACTTC. Its protein product is CASSQGAGDHKNIQYF.

The V gene is TRBV9, the J gene TRBJ2-3; 7 bases are a match to TRBD1. This CDR3 is built from 17 residues. V lost 3 bases and J lost 0; bases outside the gene matches: 10. From germline, CDR1 is SGDLS and CDR2 YYNGEE. The CDR3 loop reads CASSAPLDRASTDTQYF. The CDR3 region has the DNA TGTGCCAGCAGCGCACCTCTTGACAGGGCAAGCACAGATACGCAGTATTTT.

This clonotype was picked up a small number of times. The chain has TRBV7-2 and TRBJ1-1; D possibly corresponds to TRBD1 (5 bases). V was trimmed by 4 bases and J by 11 bases, leaving 17 bases between them. CDR3 size: 13 residues. Germline V lookup: CDR1 SGHTA, CDR2 FQGNSA. CDR3 protein: CASSSLVRVGAFF. For the CDR3, the DNA is TGTGCCAGCAGCTCCCTTGTCAGGGTCGGTGCTTTCTTT.

There are a few counts of this clonotype. The chain links TRBV4-2 to TRBJ2-2; the match to TRBD2 covers 8 bases. This CDR3 has 16 residues. V lost 4 bases and J lost 5; bases outside the gene matches: 9. Germline CDR1 and CDR2: LGHNA and YNFKEQ. The CDR3: CASSPASGRVTGELFF. CDR3 sequence (DNA): TGTGCCAGCAGCCCGGCCTCCGGGAGGGTAACCGGGGAGCTGTTTTTT.

This clonotype was found a few times. The chain recombines TRBV7-3 with TRBJ2-1, with 8 nucleotides matching TRBD2. Germline V gene data show CDR1 as SGHTA and CDR2 as FQGTGA. This CDR3 is built from 16 residues. The V and J ends lost 1 base and 3 bases, in that order; junction bases with no gene match: 5. CDR3 loop: CASSLSTSGYYNEQFF. CDR3 DNA sequence: TGTGCCAGCAGCTTAAGTACTAGCGGCTACTACAATGAGCAGTTCTTC.

This clonotype was observed a handful of times. The rearrangement uses TRBV27 and TRBJ2-3; D is ambiguous. CDR1 is MNHEY, CDR2 SMNVEV, per germline (reference sequence). Trimming cost V 0 bases and J 5 bases, with 9 bases left between them. This CDR3 region has 14 residues. The CDR3 is CASSLSLFGDTQYF. DNA of the CDR3: TGTGCCAGCAGTTTATCTCTCTTTGGAGATACGCAGTATTTT.

On this clonotype itself: The junction shows a germline mismatch at one end, possibly a read error. The genes are TRBV15 and TRBJ1-1; D perhaps matches TRBD1 (5 bases). CDR1 is LNHNV, CDR2 YYDKDF, per germline (reference sequence). CDR3 length: 14 residues. The CDR3 spells CATNRVRGNTEAFF. The CDR3, as DNA: TGTGCCACCAACAGAGTGAGGGGGAACACTGAAGCTTTCTTT. Looking up the rest from reference TRBV15 and TRBJ1-1 gives the full variable domain: DAMVIQNPRYQVTQFGKPVTLSCSQTLNHNVMYWYQQKSSQAPKLLFHYYDKDFNNEADTPDNFQSRRPNTSFCFLDIRSPGLGDTAMYLCATNRVRGNTEAFFGQGTRLTVV.

The chain couples TRBV20-1 to TRBJ2-3, with 7 bases identical to TRBD2. The V and J ends lost 5 bases and 2 bases, in that order; junction bases with no gene match: 10. CDR3 length: 15 residues. CDR1 and CDR2 from the germline V gene are DFQATT and SNEGSKA (reference sequence). The CDR3 DNA is TGCAGTGCTCACGGCTCTAGCGGAGACACAGATACGCAGTATTTT. Translation gives CSAHGSSGDTDTQYF.

This clonotype appeared a few times. J is TRBJ2-7 and V is TRBV20-1; 10 nucleotides match TRBD1. This CDR3 is built from 14 residues. The trim removed 1 base at V and 4 bases at J, leaving 4 bases unmatched. Germline V gene lookup returns CDR1 DFQATT and CDR2 SNEGSKA (reference sequence). The CDR3 nucleotides read TGCAGTGCTAGAGGCGGACAGGGGGGATACGAGCAGTACTTC. Its translation is CSARGGQGGYEQYF.

In this sample, this clonotype turned up a few times. The V call is TRBV9, the J call TRBJ2-3; 7 bases are a match to TRBD2. The V gene's germline CDR1 is SGDLS and CDR2 YYNGEE. The CDR3 is made up of 17 amino acids. V was clipped by 4 bases and J by 6 bases; unmatched bases: 17. The CDR3 sequence is CASSPSSASGGGDTQYF. For the CDR3, the DNA is TGTGCCAGCAGCCCGAGTAGCGCTAGCGGAGGTGGTGATACGCAGTATTTT.

DNA of the CDR3: TGTGCCAGCAGCTTAGGGACAGGGATTGAGCAGTTCTTC. Its translation: CASSLGTGIEQFF. The chain is built from TRBV11-2 and TRBJ2-1; 8 positions agree with TRBD1. The CDR3 length is 13 residues. Germline assignment: CDR1 SGHAT and CDR2 FQNNGV. The junction had 2 bases not matched to a gene; V was cut back by 1 base and J by 9 bases. Supplemented by reference TRBV11-2 and TRBJ2-1, the full variable domain reads EAGVAQSPRYKIIEKRQSVAFWCNPISGHATLYWYQQILGQGPKLLIQFQNNGVVDDSQLPKDRFSAERLKGVDSTLKIQPAKLEDSAVYLCASSLGTGIEQFFGPGTRLTVL.

The chain combines TRBV5-1 with TRBJ2-3; 9 nucleotides agree with TRBD1. The CDR3 consists of 15 residues. J gave up 2 bases and V 4 bases, and 5 bases lay outside the gene matches. Germline CDR1 reads SGHRS; CDR2 reads YFSETQ. Here the CDR3 DNA reads TGCGCCAGCAGCACGGACAGGGGAGACACAGATACGCAGTATTTT. It encodes CASSTDRGDTDTQYF.

This clonotype was found a few times. J is TRBJ2-7 and V is TRBV19; D may be TRBD2 (5 bases). The V gene lost 4 bases and the J gene lost 7 bases, with 14 bases spanning the gap. This CDR3 has 13 residues. Germline V gene data show CDR1 as LNHDA and CDR2 as SQIVND (reference sequence). The CDR3 loop is CASSTDGGLEQYF. The CDR3 nucleotides are TGTGCCAGTAGTACCGACGGAGGTCTGGAGCAGTACTTC.

The sample holds many counts of this clonotype. This rearrangement joins TRBV24-1 to TRBJ2-1, with 10 bases lining up with TRBD2. With 1 base clipped from V and 4 bases from J, the junction kept 9 bases outside the gene matches. Germline V gives CDR1 KGHDR, CDR2 SFDVKD. This CDR3 contains 18 residues. The CDR3 spells CATSDFDRAGGPYNEQFF. CDR3 sequence (DNA): TGTGCCACCAGTGATTTCGATCGAGCGGGAGGGCCTTACAATGAGCAGTTCTTC.